This T cell receptor beta chain was profiled in a study of blood T cell repertoires in COVID-19. The wider study: The samples span acute and convalescent COVID-19 from the United States, Italy and Spain. PBMCs, B-cell-depleted T cells, or T cells were the source of the cDNA or gDNA that made up the material.

In the authors' methods: Estimated nucleated cell counts came from reference gene primer amplification. TCRdb's copy holds only in-frame clones and misses some; the assay was immunoSEQ multiplex PCR. From that table come the V and J calls and clone size; the DNA was used to work out D and trimming. Of around 320,000 clones in the sample, almost 85% were seen once. This CDR3 has 14 amino acids. The V gene lost 4 bases and the J gene lost 6 bases, with 10 bases spanning the gap. In germline, CDR1 is MGHDK, CDR2 SYGVNS. V is TRBV25-1 and J is TRBJ1-6; maybe TRBD1 (5 bases). The TCR sequence derives from a human donor in a cohort sampled during active COVID-19. Sequenced: peripheral blood. DNA for the CDR3: TGTGCCAGCAGTGTCAGGGTTCGTAATTCACCCCTCCACTTT. This translates into CASSVRVRNSPLHF.